Below, one T cell receptor (beta chain) is given with its context. The entry originates in a study of immune evolution from preneoplasia to lung adenocarcinoma. The method was immunoSEQ multiplex PCR; TCRdb's version includes in-frame clones alone and lacks a portion of them. This table holds roughly 5,700 clones, 65% to 85% found once. The CDR3 runs to 13 residues. Germline values: CDR1 MDHEN, CDR2 SYDVKM. V lost 3 bases and J 4 bases, leaving 9 bases between the germline ends. H&E slides confirmed each diagnosis, reviewed by two pathologists independently. The TCR was taken from a person aged 50-75 years with lung adenocarcinoma. The specimen sequenced was FFPE normal lung tissue adjacent to the tumor. This chain uses TRBV28 with TRBJ1-2, with a possible D match to TRBD1 (5 bases). The DNA of the CDR3 is TGTGCCAGCAGTTTTAGGGGTTCCTATGGCTACACCTTC. This sequence encodes CASSFRGSYGYTF.